This T cell receptor (beta chain) is from a study of T cells in Graves' hyperthyroidism and ophthalmopathy. In the study overall: Before any treatment, at initial diagnosis, peripheral blood was collected.

Newly diagnosed patients aged 18 to 65 had hyperthyroidism of under 2 months' duration. Thyroid ultrasound and orbital computed tomography, with clinical symptoms and serum thyroxine and TRAb, informed diagnoses. This CDR3 spans 13 amino acids. The germline V gene encodes CDR1 SNHLY and CDR2 FYNNEI. This clonotype was seen a few times. A much larger clone differs by one base, so this may be a read error. Template material for amplifying TCR beta CDR3 regions consisted of RNA transcripts. The HTBI set primed first-round TCR CDR3 RT-PCR. In TCRdb, the multiplex PCR reads were re-called with MiXCR into one record per CDR3 protein. The sample has roughly 180,000 distinct CDR3 sequences, roughly 10% seen once.

The chain links TRBV2 to TRBJ2-1; D unresolved. The clonotype was recovered from a woman younger than 30 with Graves' hyperthyroidism that later progressed to Graves' ophthalmopathy. The specimen sequenced was blood. CDR3 amino acids: CASGGSPYNEQLF. Here the CDR3 DNA reads TGTGCCAGCGGTGGATCCCCCTACAATGAGCAGCTCTTC. The full variable domain, rest sourced from reference TRBV2 and TRBJ2-1, is EPEVTQTPSHQVTQMGQEVILRCVPISNHLYFYWYRQILGQKVEFLVSFYNNEISEKSEIFDDQFSVERPDGSNFTLKIRSTKLEDSAMYFCASGGSPYNEQLFGPGTRLTVL.